This TCR beta chain was identified during a study of T cell responses to AZD1222 COVID-19 vaccine. Germline V gene lookup returns CDR1 SGHVS and CDR2 FQNEAQ. CDR3 length: 14 amino acids. Trimming at V came to 5 bases and at J to 3 bases, leaving 7 bases not matched to a gene. Profiled with immunoSEQ multiplex PCR; TCRdb holds only in-frame clones, not every one. The data contain 85,000 to 110,000 clones, 88% of them singletons. Notes on the study in general: Most donors were white British, females outnumbered males, and clonal diversity was possibly underestimated. Vaccination with two AZD1222 doses was followed by a rise in Spike-specific TCR breadth and depth. Unmutated regions of variants are reportedly targeted by nearly half of spike-specific TCRs.

As regards this clone: The antigen is not known.

The sample in question was peripheral blood, obtained on day 0 of AZD1222 vaccination. The chain combines TRBV7-8 with TRBJ2-7; TRBD1 matches at 7 bases. This clonotype was sampled from an adult in good health. DNA of the CDR3: TGTGCCAGCAGCCAGACGACAGGGAGCTACGAGCAGTACTTC. Amino acid sequence: CASSQTTGSYEQYF.